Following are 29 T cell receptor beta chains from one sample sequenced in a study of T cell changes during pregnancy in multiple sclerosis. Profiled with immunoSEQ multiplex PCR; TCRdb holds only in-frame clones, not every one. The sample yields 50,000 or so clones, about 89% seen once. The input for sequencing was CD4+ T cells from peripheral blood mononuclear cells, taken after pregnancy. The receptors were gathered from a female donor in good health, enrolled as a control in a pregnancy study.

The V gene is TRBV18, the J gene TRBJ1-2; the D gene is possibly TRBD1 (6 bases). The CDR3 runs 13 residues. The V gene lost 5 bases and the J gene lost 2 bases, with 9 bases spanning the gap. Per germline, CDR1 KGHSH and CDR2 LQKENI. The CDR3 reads CASSLDSNYGYTF. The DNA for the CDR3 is TGTGCCAGCTCATTGGACAGCAACTATGGCTACACCTTC.

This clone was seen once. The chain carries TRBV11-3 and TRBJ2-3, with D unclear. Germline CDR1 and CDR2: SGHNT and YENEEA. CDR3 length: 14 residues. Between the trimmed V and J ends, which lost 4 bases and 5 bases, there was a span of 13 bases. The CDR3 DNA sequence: TGTGCCAGCAGCTCCCCGCGAGGTTTAGATACGCAGTATTTT. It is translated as CASSSPRGLDTQYF.

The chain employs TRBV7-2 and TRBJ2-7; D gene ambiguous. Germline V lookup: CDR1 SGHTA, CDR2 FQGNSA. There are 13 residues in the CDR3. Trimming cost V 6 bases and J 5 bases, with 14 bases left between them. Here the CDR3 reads CASSSSPRDEQYF. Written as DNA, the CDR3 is TGTGCCAGCAGTTCCAGCCCTCGGGACGAGCAGTACTTC.

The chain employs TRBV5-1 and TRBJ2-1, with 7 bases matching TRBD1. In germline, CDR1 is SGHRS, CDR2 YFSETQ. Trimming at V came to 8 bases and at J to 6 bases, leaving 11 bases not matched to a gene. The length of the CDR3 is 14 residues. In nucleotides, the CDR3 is TGCGCCAGTAATGAGGGGGCCGCAGTCAATGAGCAGTTCTTC. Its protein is CASNEGAAVNEQFF.

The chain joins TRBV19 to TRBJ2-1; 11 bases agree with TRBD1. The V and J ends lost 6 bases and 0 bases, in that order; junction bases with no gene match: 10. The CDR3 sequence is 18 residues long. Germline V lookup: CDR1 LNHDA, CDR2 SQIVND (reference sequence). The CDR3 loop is CASSPRDRGGRSYNEQFF. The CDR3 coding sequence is TGTGCCAGTAGCCCCAGGGACAGGGGGGGTCGCTCCTACAATGAGCAGTTCTTC.

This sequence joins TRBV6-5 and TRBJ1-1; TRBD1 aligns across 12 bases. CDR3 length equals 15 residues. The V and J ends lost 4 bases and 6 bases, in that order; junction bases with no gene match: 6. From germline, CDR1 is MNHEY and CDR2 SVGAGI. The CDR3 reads CASSSGTGGFAEAFF. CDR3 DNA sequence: TGTGCCAGCAGTTCCGGGACAGGGGGCTTCGCTGAAGCTTTCTTT.

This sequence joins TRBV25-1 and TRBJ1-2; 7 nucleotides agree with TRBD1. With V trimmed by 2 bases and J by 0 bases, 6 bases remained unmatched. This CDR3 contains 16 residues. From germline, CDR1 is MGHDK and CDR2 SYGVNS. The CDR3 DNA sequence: TGTGCCAGCAGTGAAATAGGGACAGCCTCTAACTATGGCTACACCTTC. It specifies CASSEIGTASNYGYTF.

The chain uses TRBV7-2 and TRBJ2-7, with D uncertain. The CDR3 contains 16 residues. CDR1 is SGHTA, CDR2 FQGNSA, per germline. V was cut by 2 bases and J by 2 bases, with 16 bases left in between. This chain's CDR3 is CASSLFPPTSTYEQYF. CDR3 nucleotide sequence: TGTGCCAGCAGCTTATTCCCCCCTACGTCAACCTACGAGCAGTACTTC.

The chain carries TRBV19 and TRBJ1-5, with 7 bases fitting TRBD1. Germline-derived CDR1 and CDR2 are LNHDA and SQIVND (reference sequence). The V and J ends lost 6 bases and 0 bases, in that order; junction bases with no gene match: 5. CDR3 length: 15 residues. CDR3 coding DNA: TGTGCCAGTAGGAGGACAGGCAATAGCAATCAGCCCCAGCATTTT. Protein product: CASRRTGNSNQPQHF.

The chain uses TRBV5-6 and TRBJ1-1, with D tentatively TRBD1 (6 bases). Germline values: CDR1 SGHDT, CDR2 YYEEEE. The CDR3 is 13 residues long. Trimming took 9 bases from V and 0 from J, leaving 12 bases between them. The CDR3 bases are TGTGCCACCTGGGACACCGTGAACACTGAAGCTTTCTTT. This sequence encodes CATWDTVNTEAFF.

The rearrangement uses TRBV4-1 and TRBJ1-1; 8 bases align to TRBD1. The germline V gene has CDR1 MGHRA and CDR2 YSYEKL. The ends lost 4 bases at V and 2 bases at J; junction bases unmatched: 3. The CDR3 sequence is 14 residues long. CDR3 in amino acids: CASSRQGSNTEAFF. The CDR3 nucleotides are TGCGCCAGCAGCCGACAGGGGTCCAACACTGAAGCTTTCTTT.

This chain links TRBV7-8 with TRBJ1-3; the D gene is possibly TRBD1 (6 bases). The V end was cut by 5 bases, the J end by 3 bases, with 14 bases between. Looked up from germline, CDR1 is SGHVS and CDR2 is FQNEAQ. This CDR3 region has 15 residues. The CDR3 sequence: CASSLNRVVGNTIYF. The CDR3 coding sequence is TGTGCCAGCAGCCTGAACAGGGTTGTTGGAAACACCATATATTTT.

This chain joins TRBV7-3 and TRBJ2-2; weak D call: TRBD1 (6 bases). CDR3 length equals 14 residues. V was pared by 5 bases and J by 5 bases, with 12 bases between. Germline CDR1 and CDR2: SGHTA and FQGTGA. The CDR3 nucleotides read TGTGCCAGCAGCCCCTTAGGGGGAACCGGGGAGCTGTTTTTT. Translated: CASSPLGGTGELFF.

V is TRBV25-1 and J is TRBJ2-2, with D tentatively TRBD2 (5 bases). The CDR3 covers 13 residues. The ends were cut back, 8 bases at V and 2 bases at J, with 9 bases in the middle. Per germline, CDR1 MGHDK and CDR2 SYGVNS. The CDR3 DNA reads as TGTGCCAGCCACGGGGTTAACACCGGGGAGCTGTTTTTT. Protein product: CASHGVNTGELFF. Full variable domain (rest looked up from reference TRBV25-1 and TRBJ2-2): EADIYQTPRYLVIGTGKKITLECSQTMGHDKMYWYQQDPGMELHLIHYSYGVNSTEKGDLSSESTVSRIRTEHFPLTLESARPSHTSQYLCASHGVNTGELFFGEGSRLTVL.

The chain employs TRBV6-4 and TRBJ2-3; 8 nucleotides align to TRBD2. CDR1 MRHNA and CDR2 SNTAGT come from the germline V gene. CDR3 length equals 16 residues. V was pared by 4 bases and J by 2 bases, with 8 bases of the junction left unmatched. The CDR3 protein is CASSVHLAGTTDTQYF. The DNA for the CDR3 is TGTGCCAGCAGTGTCCATTTAGCGGGGACCACAGATACGCAGTATTTT.

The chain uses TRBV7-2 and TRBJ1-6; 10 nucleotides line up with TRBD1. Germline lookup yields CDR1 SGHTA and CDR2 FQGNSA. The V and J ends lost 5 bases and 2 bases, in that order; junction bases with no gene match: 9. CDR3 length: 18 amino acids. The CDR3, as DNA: TGTGCCAGCAGCCGAACCAGGGACAGGGGCACCTATAATTCACCCCTCCACTTT. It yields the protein CASSRTRDRGTYNSPLHF.

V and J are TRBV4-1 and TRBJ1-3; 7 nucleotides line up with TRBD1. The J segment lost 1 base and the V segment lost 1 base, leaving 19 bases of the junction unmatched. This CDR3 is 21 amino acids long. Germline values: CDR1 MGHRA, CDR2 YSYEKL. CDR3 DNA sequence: TGCGCCAGCAGCCAAGCTGGGGTTCGGGACAGTTCCTTCGCTTCTGGAAACACCATATATTTT. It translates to CASSQAGVRDSSFASGNTIYF.

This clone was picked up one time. The CDR3 nucleotides read TGTGCCATCAGTACGGACAGGGCGCTCGGCTACACCTTC. Protein: CAISTDRALGYTF. The chain couples TRBV10-3 to TRBJ1-2; 8 bases agree with TRBD1. Germline lookup yields CDR1 ENHRY and CDR2 SYGVKD. This CDR3 contains 13 residues. Germline trimming cut 5 bases from V and 8 bases from J; bases unmatched to any gene: 7.

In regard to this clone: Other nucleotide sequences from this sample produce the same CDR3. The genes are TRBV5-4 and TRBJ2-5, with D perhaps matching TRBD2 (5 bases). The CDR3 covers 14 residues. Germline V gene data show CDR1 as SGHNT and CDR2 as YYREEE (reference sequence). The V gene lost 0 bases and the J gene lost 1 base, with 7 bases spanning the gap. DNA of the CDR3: TGTGCCAGCAGCTTGGCGGGAACCCAAGAGACCCAGTACTTC. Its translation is CASSLAGTQETQYF.

The CDR3 reads CASSELPGHFDYEQYF. CDR3 nucleotide sequence: TGTGCCAGCAGTGAACTACCGGGACATTTCGACTACGAGCAGTACTTC. The V and J genes are TRBV6-1 and TRBJ2-7; a weak D match, TRBD1 (6 bases). The CDR3 totals 16 residues. Germline lookup yields CDR1 MNHNS and CDR2 SASEGT. Trimming left V 2 bases short and J 3 bases short, with 17 bases between.

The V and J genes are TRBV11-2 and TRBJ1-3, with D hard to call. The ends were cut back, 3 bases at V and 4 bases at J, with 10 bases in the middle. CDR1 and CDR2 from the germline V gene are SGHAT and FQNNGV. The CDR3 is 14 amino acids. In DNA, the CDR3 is TGTGCCAGCAGCTTCGGCGGAAGGGGAAACACCATATATTTT. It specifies CASSFGGRGNTIYF.

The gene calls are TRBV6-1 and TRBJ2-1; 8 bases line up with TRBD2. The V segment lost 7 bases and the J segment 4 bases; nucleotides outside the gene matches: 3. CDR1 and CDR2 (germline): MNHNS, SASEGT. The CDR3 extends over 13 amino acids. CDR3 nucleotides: TGTGCCAGCACGGGGGGGGGATACAATGAGCAGTTCTTC. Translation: CASTGGGYNEQFF.

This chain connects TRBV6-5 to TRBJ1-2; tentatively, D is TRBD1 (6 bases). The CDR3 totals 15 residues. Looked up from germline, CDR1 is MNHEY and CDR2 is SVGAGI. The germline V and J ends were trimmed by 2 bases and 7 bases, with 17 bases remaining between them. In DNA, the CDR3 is TGTGCCAGCAGTTACGTGAAAGGGGGTAGGGGTGGCTACACCTTC. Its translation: CASSYVKGGRGGYTF.

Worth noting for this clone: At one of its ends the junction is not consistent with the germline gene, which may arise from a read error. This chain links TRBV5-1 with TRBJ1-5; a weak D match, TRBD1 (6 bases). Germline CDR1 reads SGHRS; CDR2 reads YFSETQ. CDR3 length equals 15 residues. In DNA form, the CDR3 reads TGCGCCAGCAGTTTGGGGGACACCCCCCGGCAGCCCCAGCATTTT. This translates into CASSLGDTPRQPQHF. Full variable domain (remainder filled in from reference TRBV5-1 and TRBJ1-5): KAGVTQTPRYLIKTRGQQVTLSCSPISGHRSVSWYQQTPGQGLQFLFEYFSETQRNKGNFPGRFSGRQFSNSRSEMNVSTLELGDSALYLCASSLGDTPRQPQHFGDGTRLSIL.

The CDR3 region is CASSLAVNTEAFF. The DNA for the CDR3 is TGCGCCAGCAGCTTGGCTGTGAACACTGAAGCTTTCTTT. The J gene is TRBJ1-1, the V gene TRBV5-1; D not resolved. The CDR3 spans 13 residues. With 0 bases removed from V and 0 bases from J, the gap between germline ends came to 3 bases. CDR1 is SGHRS and CDR2 is YFSETQ in the germline V gene.

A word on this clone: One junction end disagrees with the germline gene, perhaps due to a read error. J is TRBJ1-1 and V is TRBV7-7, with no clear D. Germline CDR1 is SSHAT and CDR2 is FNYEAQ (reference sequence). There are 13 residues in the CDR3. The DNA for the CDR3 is TGTGCTAGCAGCTTAGGGCCATTCACTGAAGCTTTCTTT. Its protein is CASSLGPFTEAFF.

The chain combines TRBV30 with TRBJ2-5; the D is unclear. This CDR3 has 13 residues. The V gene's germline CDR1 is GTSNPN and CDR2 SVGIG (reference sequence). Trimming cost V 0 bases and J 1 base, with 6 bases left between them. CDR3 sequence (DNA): TGTGCCTGGAGTGTACTCGTCCAAGAGACCCAGTACTTC. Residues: CAWSVLVQETQYF.

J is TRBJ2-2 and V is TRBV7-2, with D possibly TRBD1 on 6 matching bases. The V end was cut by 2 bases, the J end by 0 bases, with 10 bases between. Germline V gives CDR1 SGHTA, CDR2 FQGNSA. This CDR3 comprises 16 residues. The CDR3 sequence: CASSLYTGTNTGELFF. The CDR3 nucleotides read TGTGCCAGCAGCTTATATACAGGGACGAACACCGGGGAGCTGTTTTTT.

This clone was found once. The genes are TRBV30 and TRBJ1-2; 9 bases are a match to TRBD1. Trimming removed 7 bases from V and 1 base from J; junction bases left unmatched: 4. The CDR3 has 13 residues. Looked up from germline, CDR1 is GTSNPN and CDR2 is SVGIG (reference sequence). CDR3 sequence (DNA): TGTGCCTTAGGGACAGGGCTTAACTATGGCTACACCTTC. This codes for CALGTGLNYGYTF. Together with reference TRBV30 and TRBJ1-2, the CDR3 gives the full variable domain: SQTIHQWPATLVQPVGSPLSLECTVEGTSNPNLYWYRQAAGRGLQLLFYSVGIGQISSEVPQNLSASRPQDRQFILSSKKLLLSDSGFYLCALGTGLNYGYTFGSGTRLTVV.